Sequencing of this T cell receptor (beta chain) was carried out in a study of OX40 agonist ivuxolimab in advanced cancers. The CDR3 is made up of 16 amino acids. V dropped 0 bases and J dropped 7; count of bases not matched to a gene: 6. The germline CDR1 and CDR2 sequences are LNHNV and YYDKDF (reference sequence). Only in-frame clones appear in the TCRdb table, and some are missing; sequencing was by immunoSEQ multiplex PCR. Among some 100,000 clones, less than 95% were seen once, and the ten largest hold under 0.4%. The specimen comprised CD4+ or CD8+ T cells sorted from blood, sampled in a trial of the OX40 agonist ivuxolimab. The chain combines TRBV15 with TRBJ1-4; 9 bases align to TRBD1. The source is an adult with an advanced solid tumor such as melanoma, head and neck, liver or kidney cancer. CDR3 in amino acids: CATSRDKVQGAEKLFF. The CDR3 DNA reads TGTGCCACCAGCAGAGATAAGGTACAGGGGGCTGAAAAACTGTTTTTT. The whole variable domain, filled in from reference TRBV15 and TRBJ1-4, reads DAMVIQNPRYQVTQFGKPVTLSCSQTLNHNVMYWYQQKSSQAPKLLFHYYDKDFNNEADTPDNFQSRRPNTSFCFLDIRSPGLGDTAMYLCATSRDKVQGAEKLFFGSGTQLSVL.